The 25 T cell receptor beta chains in this list originate from one sample, sequenced in a study of CD8 T cells in ankylosing spondylitis. TCRdb re-analysed the 5' RACE reads in MiXCR, keeping a single row per CDR3 protein. The table has about 240,000 distinct CDR3 sequences, 8% to 9.5% seen once. Sequenced material: blood, either unsorted or a sorted T cell fraction (not recorded which). All receptors derive from a male donor with ankylosing spondylitis or in good health (not recorded which).

There are many counts of this clonotype. The chain combines TRBV20-1 with TRBJ2-5, with D possibly matching TRBD1 (6 bases). V shed 0 bases and J shed 4 bases, with 12 bases lying between them. Germline values: CDR1 DFQATT, CDR2 SNEGSKA (reference sequence). The CDR3 totals 14 residues. CDR3 DNA sequence: TGCAGTGCTAGAGATGGGGGCTACTCAGAGACCCAGTACTTC. Translated: CSARDGGYSETQYF.

Many counts were recorded for this clonotype. The rearrangement links TRBV10-3 to TRBJ1-3, with D possibly being TRBD1 (6 bases). With 6 bases removed from V and 4 bases from J, the gap between germline ends came to 13 bases. CDR3 size: 14 residues. The germline V gene encodes CDR1 ENHRY and CDR2 SYGVKD. The CDR3 DNA reads TGTGCCATCAGCTATACAGGGCCCGGAAACACCATATATTTT. Its protein is CAISYTGPGNTIYF.

This clonotype came up many times. The CDR3 is CASSYRNYGYTF. For the CDR3, the DNA is TGTGCCAGCAGTTACAGGAACTATGGCTACACCTTC. The chain couples TRBV6-5 to TRBJ1-2; D is unclear. This CDR3 has 12 residues. In germline, CDR1 is MNHEY, CDR2 SVGAGI. V shed 2 bases and J shed 2 bases, with 3 bases lying between them.

This clonotype was counted many times. The chain links TRBV12-3 or TRBV12-4 to TRBJ1-6; no definite D call. CDR3 length equals 16 residues. Between the trimmed V and J ends, which lost 4 bases and 7 bases, there was a span of 17 bases. The CDR3 is CASSSRAVQPNSPLHF. In DNA, the CDR3 is TGTGCCAGCAGTTCTAGGGCAGTCCAGCCGAATTCACCCCTCCACTTT.

This sequence joins TRBV20-1 and TRBJ1-6, with D possibly TRBD1 on 6 matching bases. From germline, CDR1 is DFQATT and CDR2 SNEGSKA (reference sequence). The CDR3 is 12 residues long. V gave up 5 bases and J gave up 10 bases, with 12 bases separating them. CDR3 amino acids: CSASGGQSPLHF. The CDR3 region has the DNA TGCAGTGCTTCCGGGGGCCAATCACCCCTCCACTTT.

This clonotype was found a few times. The chain links TRBV30 to TRBJ1-1; a weak D match, TRBD1 (6 bases). The CDR3 spans 10 residues. Trimming stripped 4 bases from V and 8 bases from J, with 8 bases between. In germline, CDR1 is GTSNPN, CDR2 SVGIG (reference sequence). The CDR3 DNA reads as TGTGCCTGGAAGGGGGAAGAAGCTTTCTTT. This translates into CAWKGEEAFF.

This clonotype appeared many times. J is TRBJ1-2 and V is TRBV25-1; D remains unclear. V shed 3 bases and J shed 4 bases, with 12 bases lying between them. Per the germline V gene, CDR1 is MGHDK and CDR2 is SYGVNS. The CDR3 is made up of 14 amino acids. Here the CDR3 reads CASSDLGEIYGYTF. CDR3 nucleotide sequence: TGTGCCAGCAGTGACCTCGGGGAAATCTATGGCTACACCTTC.

This clonotype was detected ten times or more. This rearrangement joins TRBV7-9 to TRBJ2-3; 8 bases are shared with TRBD2. The CDR3 consists of 13 residues. J lost 3 bases, V lost 8 bases, and 4 bases had no gene match. CDR1 and CDR2 from the germline V gene are SEHNR and FQNEAQ (reference sequence). CDR3 loop: CASHGLATDTQYF. The CDR3 nucleotides are TGTGCCAGCCACGGACTAGCAACAGATACGCAGTATTTT.

At least ten counts were recorded for this clonotype. V and J are TRBV30 and TRBJ1-1; unclear D gene. Trimming cost V 4 bases and J 0 bases, with 12 bases left between them. The CDR3 loop spans 14 amino acids. The germline V gene encodes CDR1 GTSNPN and CDR2 SVGIG (reference sequence). CDR3 in DNA: TGTGCCTGGAAGCCCGGCATCCTGAACACTGAAGCTTTCTTT. This sequence encodes CAWKPGILNTEAFF.

This clonotype has ten or more counts. V gene TRBV14 combines with J gene TRBJ2-5; 14 bases map to TRBD2. Trimming took 0 bases from V and 5 from J; bases not matched to a gene: 5. The V gene's germline CDR1 is SGHDN and CDR2 FVKESK. The length of the CDR3 is 17 residues. The CDR3 DNA is TGTGCCAGCAGCCAAGAGACTAGCGGGAGGGCCATGGAGACCCAGTACTTC. Its translation: CASSQETSGRAMETQYF. The full variable domain, its missing parts supplied by reference TRBV14 and TRBJ2-5, is EAGVTQFPSHSVIEKGQTVTLRCDPISGHDNLYWYRRVMGKEIKFLLHFVKESKQDESGMPNNRFLAERTGGTYSTLKVQPAELEDSGVYFCASSQETSGRAMETQYFGPGTRLLVL.

The rearrangement links TRBV6-1 to TRBJ1-6, with D possibly being TRBD1 (5 bases). Germline V gives CDR1 MNHNS, CDR2 SASEGT. CDR3 length: 13 amino acids. The V gene lost 7 bases and the J gene lost 12 bases, with 16 bases spanning the gap. CDR3 in DNA: TGTGCCAGCAAACCGGACAACTCTGGACCCCTCCACTTT. It translates to CASKPDNSGPLHF.

The J gene is TRBJ2-5, the V gene TRBV15; 7 nucleotides match TRBD1. V shed 3 bases, J shed 3 bases, and the junction held 10 bases outside the gene matches. Germline CDR1 and CDR2: LNHNV and YYDKDF (reference sequence). CDR3 length: 16 amino acids. The CDR3 nucleotides read TGTGCCACCAGCAGGCGAACAGGGGCGGGTGAAGAGACCCAGTACTTC. Translation gives CATSRRTGAGEETQYF.

This clonotype was found many times. The V call is TRBV6-5, the J call TRBJ1-1, with a possible D match to TRBD1 (5 bases). Germline V CDR1 and CDR2: MNHEY, SVGAGI. CDR3 length: 16 residues. V was clipped by 0 bases and J by 2 bases, with 13 bases between them. CDR3: CASSYSRGDLNTEAFF. The CDR3 bases are TGTGCCAGCAGTTACTCGAGAGGGGACCTTAACACTGAAGCTTTCTTT.

Comment on this clonotype: This may come from a read error, since a much larger clone is one base off. This sequence joins TRBV5-6 and TRBJ2-1, with 8 positions matching TRBD1. The CDR3 is made up of 14 amino acids. The ends lost 7 bases at V and 3 bases at J; junction bases unmatched: 6. In germline, CDR1 is SGHDT, CDR2 YYEEEE. The DNA for the CDR3 is TGTGCCAGCGGCTCGGGACAGGTCTACAATGAGCAGTTCTTC. It yields the protein CASGSGQVYNEQFF.

The table lists this clonotype with many counts. This chain joins TRBV6-1 and TRBJ1-5; possibly TRBD1 for D (6 bases). CDR1 MNHNS and CDR2 SASEGT come from the germline V gene. This CDR3 comprises 15 residues. Trimming left V 5 bases short and J 4 bases short, with 15 bases between. The CDR3 sequence is CASSLTGYANQPQHF. CDR3 in DNA: TGTGCCAGCAGTCTAACAGGGTATGCTAATCAGCCCCAGCATTTT.

There are many counts of this clonotype. The chain links TRBV7-2 to TRBJ2-7; D remains unclear. V lost 3 bases and J lost 4, with 16 bases in between. CDR1 SGHTA and CDR2 FQGNSA come from the germline V gene. The CDR3 length is 15 residues. CDR3 residues: CASSFPSAQKYEQYF. Here the CDR3 DNA reads TGTGCCAGCAGCTTCCCCTCAGCCCAAAAGTACGAGCAGTACTTC.

The chain links TRBV3-1 to TRBJ2-1; 9 nucleotides agree with TRBD2. Per the germline V gene, CDR1 is LGHDT and CDR2 is YNNKEL (reference sequence). Unmatched junction bases numbered 19, after V lost 7 bases and J lost 0 bases. The CDR3 runs 20 residues. CDR3 protein: CASTPQGLPTSGSSYNEQFF. CDR3 bases: TGTGCCAGCACCCCGCAGGGACTCCCGACTAGCGGAAGCTCCTACAATGAGCAGTTCTTC.

This clonotype was seen ten or more times. This chain connects TRBV12-3 or TRBV12-4 to TRBJ2-1; D is possibly TRBD2 (6 bases). The germline V and J ends were trimmed by 5 bases and 12 bases, with 17 bases remaining between them. The CDR3 is made up of 13 amino acids. The CDR3 DNA follows: TGTGCCAGCAGTCCATCAGGACTATCGGGGCAGTTCTTC. It yields the protein CASSPSGLSGQFF.

For the CDR3, the DNA is TGTGCCAGCAGTGATGGGCAGGGCCAGGGGACCCAGTACTTC. This encodes CASSDGQGQGTQYF. The chain links TRBV2 to TRBJ2-5; TRBD1 might be the D (5 bases). The CDR3 runs 14 residues. V was shortened by 3 bases and J by 7 bases, with 15 bases between the two germline ends. CDR1 is SNHLY, CDR2 FYNNEI, per germline.

This clonotype has ten or more counts. The CDR3 sequence: CSAREGVAYEQYF. CDR3 sequence (DNA): TGCAGTGCTAGAGAAGGGGTTGCCTACGAGCAGTACTTC. This chain joins TRBV20-1 and TRBJ2-7; tentatively, D is TRBD1 (5 bases). Germline CDR1 DFQATT, CDR2 SNEGSKA (reference sequence). CDR3 length: 13 amino acids. Trimming left V 0 bases short and J 2 bases short, with 8 bases between.

This clonotype has at least ten counts. The V call is TRBV6-2 or TRBV6-3, the J call TRBJ2-7, with a tentative D call TRBD1 (6 bases). V lost 4 bases to trimming and J lost 3 bases, with 13 bases between them. The CDR3 has 14 amino acids. Germline V CDR1 and CDR2: MNHEY, SVGEGT. The CDR3 here is CASSSFGTLYEQYF. Written as DNA, the CDR3 is TGTGCCAGCAGTTCCTTCGGGACACTCTACGAGCAGTACTTC.

The rearrangement links TRBV5-6 to TRBJ2-1; D ambiguous. CDR3 length: 11 amino acids. V was pared by 6 bases and J by 6 bases, with 7 bases between. Per the germline V gene, CDR1 is SGHDT and CDR2 is YYEEEE. The CDR3 bases are TGTGCCAGCAACTCGTTCAATGAGCAGTTCTTC. Its translation: CASNSFNEQFF.

This clonotype was recorded at least ten times. The genes are TRBV5-1 and TRBJ2-7; D is undetermined. Deletions cut 0 bases from V and 5 bases from J, with 12 bases between. From germline, CDR1 is SGHRS and CDR2 YFSETQ. This CDR3 spans 14 amino acids. The CDR3 sequence is CASSLGLQNHEQYF. In DNA form, the CDR3 reads TGCGCCAGCAGCTTGGGACTTCAGAACCACGAGCAGTACTTC. The variable domain in full, with the rest retrieved from reference TRBV5-1 and TRBJ2-7, is KAGVTQTPRYLIKTRGQQVTLSCSPISGHRSVSWYQQTPGQGLQFLFEYFSETQRNKGNFPGRFSGRQFSNSRSEMNVSTLELGDSALYLCASSLGLQNHEQYFGPGTRLTVT.

On this clonotype itself: A much larger clone differs by one base, so this may be a read error. The CDR3 sequence is CCARDLTSGGPTDTQYF. CDR3 coding DNA: TGCTGTGCTAGAGATCTAACAAGCGGGGGGCCCACAGATACGCAGTATTTT. The rearrangement joins TRBV20-1 to TRBJ2-3, with 9 nucleotides matching TRBD2. Germline lookup yields CDR1 DFQATT and CDR2 SNEGSKA (reference sequence). CDR3 length equals 17 residues.

A word on this clonotype: The germline gene is not matched at one end of the junction; a read error may be the cause. The rearrangement links TRBV7-2 to TRBJ2-5; unclear D gene. This CDR3 has 16 residues. The germline CDR1 and CDR2 sequences are SGHTA and FQGNSA. The CDR3: CASSSQARYTQGTQYF. CDR3 sequence (DNA): TGTGCCAGCAGCTCCCAGGCCCGATACACCCAAGGGACCCAGTACTTC.